This TCR beta chain stems from a study of control samples from healthy donors and cancer patients. Generated by immunoSEQ multiplex PCR, the TCRdb table keeps only in-frame clones and is missing some. The profile shows about 110,000 clones, under 90% of them singletons. CDR3 length: 13 amino acids. From germline, CDR1 is SNHLY and CDR2 FYNNEI. Germline trimming cut 6 bases from V and 9 bases from J; bases unmatched to any gene: 6. The V and J genes are TRBV2 and TRBJ2-4; 9 nucleotides line up with TRBD1. Sequencing input: blood. The origin of this receptor is a woman in her fifties or sixties in good health. CDR3 loop: CASSPGTGLIQYF. CDR3 bases: TGTGCCAGCAGCCCCGGGACAGGGCTCATTCAGTACTTC.